This T cell receptor (beta chain) was obtained from a study of neoadjuvant anti-PD-1 for oral cavity cancer. V was pared by 10 bases and J by 0 bases, with 12 bases of the junction left unmatched. Germline CDR1 is ENHRY and CDR2 is SYGVKD. The CDR3 runs to 16 residues. Produced via immunoSEQ multiplex PCR; TCRdb's table is partial and in-frame only. The sample includes 72,000 or so clones, more than 70% of them seen just once. The sequencing used PBMCs, collected before nivolumab (anti-PD-1) treatment. This clonotype was obtained from a person aged 40 to 85 with oral cavity squamous cell carcinoma. The chain combines TRBV10-3 with TRBJ2-1, with 7 bases matching TRBD2. CDR3: CATATSVSSSYNEQFF. CDR3 DNA sequence: TGTGCCACCGCCACTAGCGTTTCAAGCTCCTACAATGAGCAGTTCTTC.